The sequence of this TCR beta chain was determined in a study of early stage breast cancer tumors. Germline CDR1 is LNHDA and CDR2 is SQIVND (reference sequence). The CDR3 is made up of 11 amino acids. Trimming took off 9 bases at V and 7 bases at J, with 12 bases between the two ends. Clones were sequenced by immunoSEQ multiplex PCR, and TCRdb holds only the in-frame ones, with some missing. This sample has about 72,000 clones, with around 80% found just once. The sequence was collected from a person aged 55 to 69 with breast cancer. The sequencing sample was made of blood. The V call is TRBV19, the J call TRBJ1-2; a possible D gene is TRBD1 (5 bases). The CDR3 protein is CASWGNLGYTF. The CDR3 DNA reads as TGTGCCAGCTGGGGGAATCTTGGCTACACCTTC.